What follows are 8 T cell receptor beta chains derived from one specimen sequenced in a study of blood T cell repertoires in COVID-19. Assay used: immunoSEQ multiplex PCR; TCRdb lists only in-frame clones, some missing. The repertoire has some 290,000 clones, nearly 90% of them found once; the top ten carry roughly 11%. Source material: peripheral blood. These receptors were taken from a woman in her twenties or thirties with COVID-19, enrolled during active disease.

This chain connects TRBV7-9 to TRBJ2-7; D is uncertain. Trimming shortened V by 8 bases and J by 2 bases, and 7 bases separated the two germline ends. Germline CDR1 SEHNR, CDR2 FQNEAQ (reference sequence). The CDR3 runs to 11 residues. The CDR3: CASGSPYEQYF. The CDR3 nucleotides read TGTGCCAGCGGCAGTCCCTACGAGCAGTACTTC.

CDR3 region: CASSSPLTGGTDTQYF. CDR3 in DNA: TGCGCCAGCAGCTCCCCCTTGACAGGAGGCACAGATACGCAGTATTTT. V is TRBV5-1 and J is TRBJ2-3; D is possibly TRBD1 (6 bases). V lost 3 bases and J lost 1, with 15 bases in between. The CDR3 extends over 16 amino acids. Germline CDR1 and CDR2: SGHRS and YFSETQ.

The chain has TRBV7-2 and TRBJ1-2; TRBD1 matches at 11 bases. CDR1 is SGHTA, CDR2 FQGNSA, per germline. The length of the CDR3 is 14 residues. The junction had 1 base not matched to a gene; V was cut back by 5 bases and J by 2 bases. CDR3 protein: CASSGDRGNYGYTF. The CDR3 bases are TGTGCCAGCAGCGGGGACAGGGGGAACTATGGCTACACCTTC.

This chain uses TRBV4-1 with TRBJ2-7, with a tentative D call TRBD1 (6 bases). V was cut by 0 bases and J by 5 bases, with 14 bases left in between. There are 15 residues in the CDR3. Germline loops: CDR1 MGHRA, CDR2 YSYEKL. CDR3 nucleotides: TGCGCCAGCAGCCAAGACCCTCAGGGGTTCGACGAGCAGTACTTC. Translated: CASSQDPQGFDEQYF.

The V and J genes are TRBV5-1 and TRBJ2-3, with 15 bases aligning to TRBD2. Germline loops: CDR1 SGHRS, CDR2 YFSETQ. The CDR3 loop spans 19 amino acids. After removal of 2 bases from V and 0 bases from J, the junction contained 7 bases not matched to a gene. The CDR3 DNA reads TGCGCCAGCAGCTTCTGGGTCGGGACTAGCGGGGGGAGCACAGATACGCAGTATTTT. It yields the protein CASSFWVGTSGGSTDTQYF.

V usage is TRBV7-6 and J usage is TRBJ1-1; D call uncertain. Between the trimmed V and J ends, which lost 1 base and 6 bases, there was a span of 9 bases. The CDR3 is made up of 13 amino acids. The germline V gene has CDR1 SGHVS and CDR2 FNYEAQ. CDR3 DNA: TGTGCCAGCAGCTTAGAGTACCGCGCTGAAGCTTTCTTT. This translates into CASSLEYRAEAFF.

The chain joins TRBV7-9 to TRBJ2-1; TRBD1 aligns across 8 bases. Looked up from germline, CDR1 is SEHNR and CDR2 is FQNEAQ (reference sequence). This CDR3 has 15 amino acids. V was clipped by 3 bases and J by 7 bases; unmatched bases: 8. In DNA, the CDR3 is TGTGCCAGCAGCTTTTCAGGGGGCGCGAAGAATGAGCAGTTCTTC. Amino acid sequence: CASSFSGGAKNEQFF.

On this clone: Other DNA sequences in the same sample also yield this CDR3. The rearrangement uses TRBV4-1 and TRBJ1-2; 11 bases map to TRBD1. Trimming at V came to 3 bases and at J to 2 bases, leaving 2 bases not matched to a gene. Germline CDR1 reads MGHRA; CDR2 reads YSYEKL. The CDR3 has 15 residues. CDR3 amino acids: CASSQGQGGNYGYTF. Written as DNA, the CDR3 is TGCGCCAGCAGCCAGGGACAGGGGGGAAACTATGGCTACACCTTC.